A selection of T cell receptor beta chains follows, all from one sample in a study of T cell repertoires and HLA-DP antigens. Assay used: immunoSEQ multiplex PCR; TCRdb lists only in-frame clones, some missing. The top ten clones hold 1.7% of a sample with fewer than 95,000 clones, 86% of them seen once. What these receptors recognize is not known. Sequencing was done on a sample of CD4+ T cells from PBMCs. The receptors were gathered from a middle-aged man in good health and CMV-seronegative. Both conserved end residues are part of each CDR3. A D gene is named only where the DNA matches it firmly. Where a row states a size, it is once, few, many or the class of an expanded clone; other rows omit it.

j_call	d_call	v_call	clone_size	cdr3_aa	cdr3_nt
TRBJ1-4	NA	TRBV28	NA	CASSPSSFGLNEKLFF	TGTGCCAGCAGTCCGTCGTCTTTCGGTTTGAATGAAAAACTGTTTTTT
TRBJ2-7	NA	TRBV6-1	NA	CASSEGTILYEQYF	TGTGCCAGCAGTGAAGGGACCATACTCTACGAGCAGTACTTC
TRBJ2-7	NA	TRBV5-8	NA	CASSRIRQYF	TGTGCCAGCAGCCGGATAAGGCAGTACTTC
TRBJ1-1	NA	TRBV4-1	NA	CASSQEVAGAAEAFF	TGCGCCAGCAGCCAAGAAGTCGCAGGGGCGGCTGAAGCTTTCTTT
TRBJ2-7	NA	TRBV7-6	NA	CASSLAAASYEQYF	TGTGCCAGCAGCTTAGCCGCGGCATCCTACGAGCAGTACTTC
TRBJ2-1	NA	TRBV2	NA	CASRPRTSSSYNEQFF	TGTGCCAGCAGACCTCGGACGTCGAGCTCCTACAATGAGCAGTTCTTC
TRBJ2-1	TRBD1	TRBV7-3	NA	CASSLRTGPNSYNEQFF	TGTGCCAGCAGCTTACGGACAGGCCCTAACTCCTACAATGAGCAGTTCTTC
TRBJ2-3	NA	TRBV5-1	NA	CASSLGLTTTDTQYF	TGCGCCAGCAGCTTGGGACTCACAACCACAGATACGCAGTATTTT
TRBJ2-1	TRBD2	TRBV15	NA	CATSRPGLAGGATANEQFF	TGTGCCACCAGCAGACCGGGACTAGCGGGAGGGGCAACAGCCAATGAGCAGTTCTTC
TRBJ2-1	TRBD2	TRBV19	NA	CASSIPLSASGGAQNEQFF	TGTGCCAGTAGTATCCCCCTGAGTGCTAGCGGGGGGGCTCAAAATGAGCAGTTCTTC
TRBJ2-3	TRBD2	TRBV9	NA	CASSVLAATTDTQYF	TGTGCCAGCAGCGTTCTAGCGGCTACCACAGATACGCAGTATTTT
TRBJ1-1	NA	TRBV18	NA	CASSPQNREAFF	TGTGCCAGCTCACCACAGAACAGGGAAGCTTTCTTT
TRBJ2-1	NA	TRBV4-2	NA	CASSTYNEQFF	TGTGCCAGCTCTACTTACAATGAGCAGTTCTTC
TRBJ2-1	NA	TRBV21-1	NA	CASSSRKRQGKKPGDEQFF	TGTGCCAGCAGCAGCAGAAAACGACAGGGCAAGAAACCAGGGGATGAGCAGTTCTTC
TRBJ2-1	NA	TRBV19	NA	CASSRGNEQFF	TGTGCCAGTAGTAGGGGGAATGAGCAGTTCTTC
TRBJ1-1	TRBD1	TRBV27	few	CASIWTGGNTEAFF	TGTGCCAGCATCTGGACAGGAGGGAACACTGAAGCTTTCTTT
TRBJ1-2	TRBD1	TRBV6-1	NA	CASSSGTGDYGYTF	TGTGCCAGCAGTTCCGGGACAGGGGACTATGGCTACACCTTC
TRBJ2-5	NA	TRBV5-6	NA	CASSEDKIEETQYF	TGTGCCAGCAGCGAGGACAAGATCGAAGAGACCCAGTACTTC
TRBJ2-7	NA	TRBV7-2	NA	CASSLRSSGAYEQYF	TGTGCCAGCAGCTTAAGGAGCTCCGGGGCCTACGAGCAGTACTTC
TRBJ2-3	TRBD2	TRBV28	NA	CASSSPGGRAIDTQYF	TGTGCCAGCAGTTCCCCAGGCGGGAGGGCCATAGATACGCAGTATTTT
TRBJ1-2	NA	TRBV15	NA	CATSRGTHSGGNGYTF	TGTGCCACCAGCAGAGGCACTCATTCCGGTGGCAATGGCTACACCTTC
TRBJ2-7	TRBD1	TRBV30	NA	CAWSFPGQGAPGEQYF	TGTGCCTGGAGTTTCCCCGGACAGGGGGCGCCGGGCGAGCAGTACTTC
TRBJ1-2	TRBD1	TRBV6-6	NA	CASSYSTGGISGYTF	TGTGCCAGCAGTTACTCGACAGGGGGCATATCGGGCTACACCTTC
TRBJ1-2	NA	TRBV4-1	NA	CASSQVVGGLLNYGYTF	TGCGCCAGCAGCCAAGTGGTCGGGGGACTGCTTAACTATGGCTACACCTTC
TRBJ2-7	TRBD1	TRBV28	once	CASLGQGGYEQYF	TGTGCCAGCCTAGGACAGGGTGGGTACGAGCAGTACTTC
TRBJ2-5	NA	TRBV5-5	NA	CASSLGSRVQETQYF	TGTGCCAGCAGCTTGGGATCCCGCGTACAAGAGACCCAGTACTTC
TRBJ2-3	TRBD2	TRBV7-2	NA	CASSLGGGVDTQYF	TGTGCCAGCAGCTTAGGCGGGGGGGTAGATACGCAGTATTTT
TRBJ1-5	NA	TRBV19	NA	CASSIDRISSQHF	TGTGCCAGTAGTATCGACAGGATCTCGTCCCAGCATTTT
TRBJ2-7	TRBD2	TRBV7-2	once	CASSPDGRGYYEQYF	TGTGCCAGCAGCCCCGACGGGAGGGGATACTACGAGCAGTACTTC
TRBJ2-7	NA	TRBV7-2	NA	CASSLQGGYYEQYF	TGTGCCAGCAGCTTACAAGGCGGATACTACGAGCAGTACTTC
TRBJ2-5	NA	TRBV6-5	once	CASSSSVGQETQYF	TGTGCCAGCAGTTCCAGTGTGGGGCAAGAGACCCAGTACTTC
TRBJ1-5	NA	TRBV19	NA	CASTMRGGNQPQHF	TGTGCCAGTACGATGCGAGGGGGCAATCAGCCCCAGCATTTT
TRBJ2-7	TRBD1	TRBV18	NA	CASSPGTGFSYEQYF	TGTGCCAGCTCACCTGGGACAGGCTTTTCCTACGAGCAGTACTTC
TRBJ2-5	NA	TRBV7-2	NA	CASSGPETQYF	TGTGCCAGCAGCGGGCCAGAGACCCAGTACTTC
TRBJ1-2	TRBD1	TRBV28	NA	CASSWGGQGIGYTF	TGTGCCAGCAGTTGGGGGGGACAGGGGATTGGCTACACCTTC
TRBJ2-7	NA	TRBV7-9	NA	CASSRTDAGEQYF	TGTGCCAGCAGCAGGACGGACGCAGGTGAGCAGTACTTC
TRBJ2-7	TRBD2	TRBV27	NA	CASSSPTSGSYEQYF	TGTGCCAGCAGTTCCCCGACTAGCGGGAGCTACGAGCAGTACTTC
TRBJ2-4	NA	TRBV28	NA	CASSLDRSLAKNIQYF	TGTGCCAGCAGTTTAGACAGGTCTTTAGCCAAAAACATTCAGTACTTC
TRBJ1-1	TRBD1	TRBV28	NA	CASRGQGGTEAFF	TGTGCCAGCAGGGGACAGGGAGGTACTGAAGCTTTCTTT
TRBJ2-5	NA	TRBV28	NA	CASMGGVLKQTQYF	TGTGCCAGCATGGGCGGGGTCTTAAAACAGACCCAGTACTTC
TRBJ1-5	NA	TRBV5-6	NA	CASSSLGSHSNQPQHF	TGTGCCAGCAGCTCCCTCGGGAGTCATAGCAATCAGCCCCAGCATTTT
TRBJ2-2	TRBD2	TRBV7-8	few	CASSLVGGRGAGELFF	TGTGCCAGCAGCTTAGTCGGCGGACGGGGGGCCGGGGAGCTGTTTTTT